A single sample gave rise to the 9 T cell receptor beta chains below, sequenced in a study of cytomegalovirus exposure and HLA in healthy donors. PCR amplification relied on 60 Vbeta primers (plus 13 Jbeta primers). Assay used: immunoSEQ multiplex PCR; TCRdb lists only in-frame clones, some missing. This table holds approximately 97,000 clones, roughly three quarters found once. Source material: PBMCs. These receptors came from a male donor in good health and CMV-seropositive.

This clone has more than one count but fewer than ten. This chain joins TRBV30 and TRBJ2-7; possibly TRBD2 for D (6 bases). Germline loops: CDR1 GTSNPN, CDR2 SVGIG (reference sequence). The V end lost 3 bases, the J end lost 3 bases, and 9 bases lay between the germline ends. This CDR3 region has 12 residues. Written as DNA, the CDR3 is TGTGCCTGGAGCGGAGGGATCTACGAGCAGTACTTC. Amino acids: CAWSGGIYEQYF.

V usage is TRBV10-3 and J usage is TRBJ1-3; D gene unclear. Germline CDR1 reads ENHRY; CDR2 reads SYGVKD. The CDR3 is made up of 15 amino acids. V was shortened by 0 bases and J by 6 bases, with 12 bases between the two germline ends. CDR3 sequence reads: CAISESAVEENTIYF. CDR3 bases: TGTGCCATCAGTGAGTCCGCCGTCGAGGAAAACACCATATATTTT.

The chain is built from TRBV29-1 and TRBJ1-2; D is perhaps TRBD1 (5 bases). The V gene lost 1 base and the J gene lost 1 base, with 10 bases spanning the gap. In germline, CDR1 is SQVTM, CDR2 ANQGSEA. The CDR3 totals 14 residues. DNA for the CDR3: TGCAGCGTTGAAGGCGGCAGGGATAACTATGGCTACACCTTC. This encodes CSVEGGRDNYGYTF.

This sequence joins TRBV30 and TRBJ2-5, with 8 bases that match TRBD2. Unmatched junction bases numbered 4, after V lost 0 bases and J lost 1 base. The CDR3 consists of 15 residues. The V gene's germline CDR1 is GTSNPN and CDR2 SVGIG (reference sequence). This CDR3 reads CAWSVLAGGQETQYF. The CDR3 DNA reads TGTGCCTGGAGTGTACTTGCGGGGGGCCAAGAGACCCAGTACTTC.

The chain couples TRBV5-1 to TRBJ1-4; unclear D gene. The CDR3 has 15 amino acids. Germline lookup yields CDR1 SGHRS and CDR2 YFSETQ. The germline V and J ends were trimmed by 4 bases and 8 bases, with 18 bases remaining between them. CDR3 nucleotides: TGCGCCAGCAGCGGCGGAGGGTCCGAAGGGGAAAAACTGTTTTTT. Translated, it gives CASSGGGSEGEKLFF.

This chain joins TRBV5-1 and TRBJ1-1; TRBD1 is a possible D gene (6 bases). This CDR3 is 15 amino acids long. The germline gives CDR1 SGHRS, CDR2 YFSETQ. V was shortened by 6 bases and J by 0 bases, with 15 bases between the two germline ends. The chain's CDR3 is CASNNPQGLNTEAFF. In nucleotides, the CDR3 is TGCGCCAGCAATAACCCGCAGGGGTTGAACACTGAAGCTTTCTTT. Complete variable domain (other parts from reference TRBV5-1 and TRBJ1-1): KAGVTQTPRYLIKTRGQQVTLSCSPISGHRSVSWYQQTPGQGLQFLFEYFSETQRNKGNFPGRFSGRQFSNSRSEMNVSTLELGDSALYLCASNNPQGLNTEAFFGQGTRLTVV.

V is TRBV25-1 and J is TRBJ1-5; D is unclear. Germline V CDR1 and CDR2: MGHDK, SYGVNS. The CDR3 length is 14 residues. V was shortened by 8 bases and J by 4 bases, with 15 bases between the two germline ends. CDR3 loop: CASAPEYSNQPQHF. The CDR3 DNA sequence: TGTGCCAGCGCACCTGAGTACAGTAATCAGCCCCAGCATTTT.

The V and J genes are TRBV6-5 and TRBJ1-4; D unclear. Trimming cost V 2 bases and J 8 bases, with 9 bases left between them. The CDR3 runs to 13 residues. CDR1 and CDR2 from the germline V gene are MNHEY and SVGAGI. The CDR3 DNA sequence: TGTGCCAGCAGTTACGGGCACGGCGAAAAACTGTTTTTT. Translation: CASSYGHGEKLFF.

The chain combines TRBV30 with TRBJ1-6, with 7 bases aligning to TRBD1. The CDR3 contains 16 residues. The V and J ends lost 5 bases and 9 bases, in that order; junction bases with no gene match: 16. CDR1 and CDR2 (germline): GTSNPN, SVGIG (reference sequence). CDR3 DNA sequence: TGTGCCTGGGTTCCCCTAGGGGGCGAGAGGATTTCACCCCTCCACTTT. This codes for CAWVPLGGERISPLHF.